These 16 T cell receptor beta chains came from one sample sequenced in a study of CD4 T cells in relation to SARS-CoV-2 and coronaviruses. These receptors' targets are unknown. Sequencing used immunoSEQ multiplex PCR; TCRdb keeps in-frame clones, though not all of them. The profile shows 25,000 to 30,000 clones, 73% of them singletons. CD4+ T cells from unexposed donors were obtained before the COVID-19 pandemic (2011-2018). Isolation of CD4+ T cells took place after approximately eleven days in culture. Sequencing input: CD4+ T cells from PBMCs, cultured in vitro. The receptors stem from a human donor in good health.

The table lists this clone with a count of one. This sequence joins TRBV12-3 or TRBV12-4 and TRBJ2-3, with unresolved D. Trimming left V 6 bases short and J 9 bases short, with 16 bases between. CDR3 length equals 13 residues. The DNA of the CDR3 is TGTGCCAGCAGCTTAATGGGTCCCGGGACGCAGTATTTT. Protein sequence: CASSLMGPGTQYF.

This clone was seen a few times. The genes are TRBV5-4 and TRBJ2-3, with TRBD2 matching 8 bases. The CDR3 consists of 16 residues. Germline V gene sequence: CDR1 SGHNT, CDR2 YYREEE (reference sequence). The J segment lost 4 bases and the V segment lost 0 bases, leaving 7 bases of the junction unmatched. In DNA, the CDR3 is TGTGCCAGCAGCTTGGCGTTTAGCGGGGAAGCAGATACGCAGTATTTT. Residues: CASSLAFSGEADTQYF.

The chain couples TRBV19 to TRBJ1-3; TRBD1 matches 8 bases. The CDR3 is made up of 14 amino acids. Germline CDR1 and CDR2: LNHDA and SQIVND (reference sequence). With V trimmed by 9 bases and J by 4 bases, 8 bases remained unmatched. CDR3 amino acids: CASTDRGRGNTIYF. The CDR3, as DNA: TGTGCCAGCACCGACAGGGGCAGGGGAAACACCATATATTTT.

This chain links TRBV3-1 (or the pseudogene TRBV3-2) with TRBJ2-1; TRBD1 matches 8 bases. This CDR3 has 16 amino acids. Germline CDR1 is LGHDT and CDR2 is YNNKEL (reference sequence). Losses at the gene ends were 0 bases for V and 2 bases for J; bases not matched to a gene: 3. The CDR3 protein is CASSQDAGGTYNEQFF. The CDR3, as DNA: TGTGCCAGCAGCCAAGATGCAGGGGGCACCTACAATGAGCAGTTCTTC.

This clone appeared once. CDR3 in amino acids: CASSDPGTEAFF. For the CDR3, the DNA is TGTGCCAGCAGTGACCCCGGGACTGAAGCTTTCTTT. The chain recombines TRBV2 with TRBJ1-1; the D is unclear. The CDR3 is 12 amino acids. The ends were cut back, 3 bases at V and 5 bases at J, with 7 bases in the middle. Per germline, CDR1 SNHLY and CDR2 FYNNEI.

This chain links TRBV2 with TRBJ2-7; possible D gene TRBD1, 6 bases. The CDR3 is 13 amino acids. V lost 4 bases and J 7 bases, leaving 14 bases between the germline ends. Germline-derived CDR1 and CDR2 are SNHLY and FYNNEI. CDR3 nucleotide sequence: TGTGCCAGCAGTGGAACAGAGCAGGGGGAGCAGTACTTC. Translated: CASSGTEQGEQYF.

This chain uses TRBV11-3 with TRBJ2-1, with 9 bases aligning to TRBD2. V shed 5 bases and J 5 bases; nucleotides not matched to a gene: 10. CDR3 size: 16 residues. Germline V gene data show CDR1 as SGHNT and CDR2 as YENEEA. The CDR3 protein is CASSPEASGADNEQFF. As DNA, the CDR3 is TGTGCCAGCAGCCCAGAAGCTAGCGGGGCCGACAATGAGCAGTTCTTC.

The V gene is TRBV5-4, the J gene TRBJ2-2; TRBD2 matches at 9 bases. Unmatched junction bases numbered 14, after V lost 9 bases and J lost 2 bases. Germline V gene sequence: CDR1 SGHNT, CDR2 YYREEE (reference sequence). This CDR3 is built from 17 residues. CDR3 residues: CATERRGGPTNTGELFF. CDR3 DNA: TGTGCCACCGAACGGCGGGGGGGTCCAACTAACACCGGGGAGCTGTTTTTT.

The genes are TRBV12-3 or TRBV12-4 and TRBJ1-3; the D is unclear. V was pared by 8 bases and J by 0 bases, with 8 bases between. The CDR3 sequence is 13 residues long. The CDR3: CASGQNSGNTIYF. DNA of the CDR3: TGTGCCAGCGGGCAGAACTCTGGAAACACCATATATTTT.

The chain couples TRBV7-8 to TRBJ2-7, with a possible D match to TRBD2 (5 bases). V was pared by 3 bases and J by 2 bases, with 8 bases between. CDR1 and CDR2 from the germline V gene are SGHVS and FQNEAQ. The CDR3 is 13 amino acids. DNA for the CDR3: TGTGCCAGCAGCTTGGACTCAACCTACGAGCAGTACTTC. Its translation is CASSLDSTYEQYF.

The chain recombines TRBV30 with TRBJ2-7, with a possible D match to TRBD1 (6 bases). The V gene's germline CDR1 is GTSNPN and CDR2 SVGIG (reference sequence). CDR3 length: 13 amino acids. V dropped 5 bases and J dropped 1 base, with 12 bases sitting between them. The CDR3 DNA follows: TGTGCCTGGGAAACGACAGGTTCCTACGAGCAGTACTTC. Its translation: CAWETTGSYEQYF.

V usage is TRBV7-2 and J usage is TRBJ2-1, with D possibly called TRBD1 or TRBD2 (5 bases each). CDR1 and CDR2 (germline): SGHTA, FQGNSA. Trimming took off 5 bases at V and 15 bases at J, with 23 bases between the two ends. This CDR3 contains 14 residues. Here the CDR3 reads CASSPRTGTLAPFF. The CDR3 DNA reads TGTGCCAGCAGCCCTAGAACTGGGACCTTGGCCCCGTTCTTC.

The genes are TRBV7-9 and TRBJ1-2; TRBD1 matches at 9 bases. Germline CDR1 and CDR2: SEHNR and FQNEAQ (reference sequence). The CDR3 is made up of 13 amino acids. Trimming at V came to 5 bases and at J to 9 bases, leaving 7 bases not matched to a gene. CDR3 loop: CASSPGQGGRYTF. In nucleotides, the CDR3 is TGTGCCAGCAGCCCGGGACAGGGTGGTCGCTACACCTTC.

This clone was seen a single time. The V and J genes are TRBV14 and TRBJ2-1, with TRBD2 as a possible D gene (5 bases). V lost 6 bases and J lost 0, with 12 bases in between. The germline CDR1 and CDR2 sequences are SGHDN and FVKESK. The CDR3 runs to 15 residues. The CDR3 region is CASSRGLSSYNEQFF. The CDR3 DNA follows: TGTGCCAGCAGTCGCGGACTGAGCTCCTACAATGAGCAGTTCTTC. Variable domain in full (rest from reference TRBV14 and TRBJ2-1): EAGVTQFPSHSVIEKGQTVTLRCDPISGHDNLYWYRRVMGKEIKFLLHFVKESKQDESGMPNNRFLAERTGGTYSTLKVQPAELEDSGVYFCASSRGLSSYNEQFFGPGTRLTVL.

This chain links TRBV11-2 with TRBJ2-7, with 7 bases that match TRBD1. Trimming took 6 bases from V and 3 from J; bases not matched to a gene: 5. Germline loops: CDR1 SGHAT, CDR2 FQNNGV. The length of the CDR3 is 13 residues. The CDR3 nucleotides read TGTGCCAGCAGAACGACAGGGTTCTACGAGCAGTACTTC. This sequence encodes CASRTTGFYEQYF.

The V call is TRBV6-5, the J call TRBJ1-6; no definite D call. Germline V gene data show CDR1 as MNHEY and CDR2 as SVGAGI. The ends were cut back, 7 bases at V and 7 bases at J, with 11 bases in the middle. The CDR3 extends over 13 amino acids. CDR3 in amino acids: CASIAGLNSPLHF. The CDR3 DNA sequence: TGTGCCAGCATCGCGGGGTTGAATTCACCCCTCCACTTT.